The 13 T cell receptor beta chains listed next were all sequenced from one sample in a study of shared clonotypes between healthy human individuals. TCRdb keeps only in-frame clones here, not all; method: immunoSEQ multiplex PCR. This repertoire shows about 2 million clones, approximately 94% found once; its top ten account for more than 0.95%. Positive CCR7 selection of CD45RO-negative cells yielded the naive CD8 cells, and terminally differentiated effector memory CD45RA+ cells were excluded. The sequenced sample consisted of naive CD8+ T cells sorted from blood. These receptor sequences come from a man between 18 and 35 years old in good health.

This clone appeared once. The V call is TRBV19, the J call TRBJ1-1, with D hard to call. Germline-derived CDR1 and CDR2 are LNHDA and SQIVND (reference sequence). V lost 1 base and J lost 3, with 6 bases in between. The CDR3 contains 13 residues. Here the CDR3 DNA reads TGTGCCAGTAGTATAGGCCCGGACACTGAAGCTTTCTTT. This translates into CASSIGPDTEAFF.

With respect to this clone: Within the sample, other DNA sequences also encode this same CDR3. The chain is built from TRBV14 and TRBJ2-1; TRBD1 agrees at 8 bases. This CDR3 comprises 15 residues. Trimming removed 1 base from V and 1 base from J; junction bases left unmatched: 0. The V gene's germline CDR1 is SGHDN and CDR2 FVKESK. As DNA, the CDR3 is TGTGCCAGCAGCCAAGGGACAGGGTCCTACAATGAGCAGTTCTTC. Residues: CASSQGTGSYNEQFF.

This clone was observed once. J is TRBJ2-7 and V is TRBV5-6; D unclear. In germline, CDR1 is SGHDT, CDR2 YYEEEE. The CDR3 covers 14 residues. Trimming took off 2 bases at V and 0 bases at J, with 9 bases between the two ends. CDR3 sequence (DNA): TGTGCCAGCAGCTTTGGGGTGGGCTCCTACGAGCAGTACTTC. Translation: CASSFGVGSYEQYF.

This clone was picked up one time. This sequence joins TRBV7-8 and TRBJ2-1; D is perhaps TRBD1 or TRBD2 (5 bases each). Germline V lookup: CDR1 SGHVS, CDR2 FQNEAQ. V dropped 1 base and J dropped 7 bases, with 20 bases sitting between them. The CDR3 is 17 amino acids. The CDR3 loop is CASSLVVGDAAPNEQFF. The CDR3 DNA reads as TGTGCCAGCAGCTTAGTGGTGGGGGACGCGGCACCTAATGAGCAGTTCTTC.

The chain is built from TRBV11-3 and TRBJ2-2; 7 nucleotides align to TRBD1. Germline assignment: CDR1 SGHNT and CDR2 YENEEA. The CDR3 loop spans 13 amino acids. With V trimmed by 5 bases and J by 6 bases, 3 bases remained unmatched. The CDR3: CASSPQGAGELFF. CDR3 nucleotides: TGTGCCAGCAGCCCTCAGGGGGCCGGGGAGCTGTTTTTT.

This CDR3 reads CASSVILDHSSFEQFF. The CDR3 DNA follows: TGCGCCAGCAGCGTTATACTGGACCATTCCTCATTTGAGCAGTTCTTC. The J gene is TRBJ2-1, the V gene TRBV4-3; D is unclear. The CDR3 extends over 16 amino acids. Trimming shortened V by 5 bases and J by 9 bases, and 23 bases separated the two germline ends. CDR1 and CDR2 from the germline V gene are LGHNA and YSLEER.

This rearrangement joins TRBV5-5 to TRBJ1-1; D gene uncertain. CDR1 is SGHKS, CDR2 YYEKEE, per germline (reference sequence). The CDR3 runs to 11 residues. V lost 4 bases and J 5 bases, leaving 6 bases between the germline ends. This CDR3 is CASSPGTEAFF. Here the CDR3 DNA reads TGTGCCAGCAGCCCTGGTACTGAAGCTTTCTTT.

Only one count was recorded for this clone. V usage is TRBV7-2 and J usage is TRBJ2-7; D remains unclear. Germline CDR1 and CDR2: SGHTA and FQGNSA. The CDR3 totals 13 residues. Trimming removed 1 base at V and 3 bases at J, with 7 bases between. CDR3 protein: CASSLDPFYEQYF. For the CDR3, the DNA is TGTGCCAGCAGCTTAGATCCGTTCTACGAGCAGTACTTC.

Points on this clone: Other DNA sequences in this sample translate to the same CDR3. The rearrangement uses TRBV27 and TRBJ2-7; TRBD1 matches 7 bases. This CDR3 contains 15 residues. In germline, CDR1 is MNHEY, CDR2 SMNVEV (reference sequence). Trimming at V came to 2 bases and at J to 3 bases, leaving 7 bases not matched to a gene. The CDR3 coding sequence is TGTGCCAGCAGTTTAGGTGCAGGGGGTAGCTACGAGCAGTACTTC. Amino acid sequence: CASSLGAGGSYEQYF.

The CDR3 nucleotides read TGTGCCTGCCCGGACATTACTAACTATGGCTACACCTTC. It translates to CACPDITNYGYTF. This chain uses TRBV30 with TRBJ1-2; maybe TRBD1 (5 bases). V shed 6 bases and J shed 0 bases, with 11 bases lying between them. The CDR3 is 13 amino acids. Germline CDR1 and CDR2: GTSNPN and SVGIG (reference sequence).

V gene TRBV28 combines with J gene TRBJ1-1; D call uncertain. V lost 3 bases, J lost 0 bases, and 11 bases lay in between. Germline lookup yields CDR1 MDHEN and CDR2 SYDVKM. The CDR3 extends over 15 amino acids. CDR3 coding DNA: TGTGCCAGCAGTTTGCACGTGGGGTTGAACACTGAAGCTTTCTTT. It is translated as CASSLHVGLNTEAFF.

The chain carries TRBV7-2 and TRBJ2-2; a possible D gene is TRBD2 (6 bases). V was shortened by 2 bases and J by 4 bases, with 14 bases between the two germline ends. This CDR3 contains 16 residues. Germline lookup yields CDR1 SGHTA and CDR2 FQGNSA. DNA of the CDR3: TGTGCCAGCAGCTTATACCCGGGAGTGATCACCGGGGAGCTGTTTTTT. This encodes CASSLYPGVITGELFF.

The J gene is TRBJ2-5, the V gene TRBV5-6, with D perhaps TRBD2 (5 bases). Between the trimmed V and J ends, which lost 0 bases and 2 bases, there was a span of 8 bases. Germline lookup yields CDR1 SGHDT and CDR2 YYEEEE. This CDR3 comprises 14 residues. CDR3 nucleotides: TGTGCCAGCAGCTTGGTCAGCGGACAAGAGACCCAGTACTTC. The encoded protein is CASSLVSGQETQYF. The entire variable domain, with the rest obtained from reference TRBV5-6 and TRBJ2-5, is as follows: DAGVTQSPTHLIKTRGQQVTLRCSPKSGHDTVSWYQQALGQGPQFIFQYYEEEERQRGNFPDRFSGHQFPNYSSELNVNALLLGDSALYLCASSLVSGQETQYFGPGTRLLVL.